The 16 T cell receptor beta chains below all came from one sample that was sequenced in a study of blood T cell repertoires in COVID-19. Here immunoSEQ multiplex PCR was the method, and the copy in TCRdb shows in-frame clones only, minus some. Of roughly 330,000 clones detected, approximately 90% appear once; the ten largest clones hold about 10%. The sample taken for sequencing was PBMCs or T cells enriched from blood (not recorded which). The receptors stem from a woman aged 18-30 years who had recovered from COVID-19.

The chain links TRBV27 to TRBJ2-7; 7 bases align to TRBD1. There are 14 residues in the CDR3. CDR1 and CDR2 (germline): MNHEY, SMNVEV (reference sequence). The V and J ends lost 7 bases and 3 bases, in that order; junction bases with no gene match: 9. In DNA, the CDR3 is TGTGCCAGCAACTCCCGGGACAGACTCTACGAGCAGTACTTC. It yields the protein CASNSRDRLYEQYF.

This clone was counted a few times. The rearrangement links TRBV4-2 to TRBJ1-4; D remains ambiguous. CDR3 length: 17 residues. Trimming pared 1 base from V and 2 bases from J, leaving 14 bases between. The germline V gene encodes CDR1 LGHNA and CDR2 YNFKEQ. For the CDR3, the DNA is TGTGCCAGCAGCCAAGGCAACATCCGCCCTACTAATGAAAAACTGTTTTTT. Protein: CASSQGNIRPTNEKLFF.

This clone was counted between two and nine times. J is TRBJ1-1 and V is TRBV2; D may be TRBD1 (5 bases). This CDR3 spans 13 amino acids. The V end was cut by 8 bases, the J end by 0 bases, with 10 bases between. In germline, CDR1 is SNHLY, CDR2 FYNNEI. CDR3 protein: CASGAAMNTEAFF. CDR3 bases: TGTGCCAGCGGGGCAGCGATGAACACTGAAGCTTTCTTT.

This sequence joins TRBV28 and TRBJ1-2; 8 positions match TRBD1. V shed 5 bases, J shed 4 bases, and the junction held 6 bases outside the gene matches. The CDR3 length is 14 residues. CDR1 is MDHEN and CDR2 is SYDVKM in the germline V gene. CDR3 protein: CASSRGQGPYGYTF. The DNA of the CDR3 is TGTGCCAGCAGTCGAGGACAGGGACCCTATGGCTACACCTTC.

The chain couples TRBV19 to TRBJ2-7, with D perhaps matching TRBD1 (6 bases). Germline values: CDR1 LNHDA, CDR2 SQIVND (reference sequence). V was shortened by 4 bases and J by 2 bases, with 9 bases between the two germline ends. The CDR3 is 13 amino acids. As DNA, the CDR3 is TGTGCCAGTAGTAGGACAGCCGCCTACGAGCAGTACTTC. Translating gives CASSRTAAYEQYF.

This chain joins TRBV5-6 and TRBJ2-3; the match to TRBD1 covers 9 bases. Germline loops: CDR1 SGHDT, CDR2 YYEEEE. Trimming at V came to 2 bases and at J to 5 bases, leaving 18 bases not matched to a gene. The CDR3 runs to 19 residues. The CDR3 spells CASSFRDRDTTLRGDTQYF. The CDR3 region has the DNA TGTGCCAGCAGCTTCCGGGACAGGGATACTACCCTACGAGGAGATACGCAGTATTTT.

V gene TRBV7-9 combines with J gene TRBJ1-4; no reliable D call. Germline V gives CDR1 SEHNR, CDR2 FQNEAQ (reference sequence). CDR3 length equals 15 residues. Trimming took 1 base from V and 0 from J, leaving 6 bases between them. CDR3 region: CASSLGPTTNEKLFF. In DNA form, the CDR3 reads TGTGCCAGCAGCTTAGGGCCCACAACTAATGAAAAACTGTTTTTT.

J is TRBJ2-7 and V is TRBV6-5; a possible D gene is TRBD1 (5 bases). Trimming stripped 6 bases from V and 0 bases from J, with 12 bases between. Germline values: CDR1 MNHEY, CDR2 SVGAGI. The CDR3 covers 14 residues. The CDR3 sequence: CASRDTASSYEQYF. In nucleotides, the CDR3 is TGTGCCAGCAGGGACACAGCGAGCTCCTACGAGCAGTACTTC.

V is TRBV28 and J is TRBJ1-2, with unresolved D. V gave up 3 bases and J gave up 0 bases, with 8 bases separating them. Germline V gives CDR1 MDHEN, CDR2 SYDVKM. There are 14 residues in the CDR3. CDR3 sequence (DNA): TGTGCCAGCAGTTTGCCAGAAGCTAACTATGGCTACACCTTC. Protein sequence: CASSLPEANYGYTF.

This sequence joins TRBV12-3 or TRBV12-4 and TRBJ2-7, with D tentatively TRBD1 (5 bases). Trimming shortened V by 3 bases and J by 6 bases, and 12 bases separated the two germline ends. There are 13 residues in the CDR3. The CDR3 DNA is TGTGCCAGCAGTTTGAGGCGCCAGGGCGAGCAGTACTTC. The encoded protein is CASSLRRQGEQYF.

The chain combines TRBV21-1 with TRBJ2-3; the D call of TRBD2 is as the table states it, not checked on the DNA. TRBV21-1 is given as a pseudogene. The CDR3 runs to 16 residues. This CDR3 reads CASSNHTGVSTDTQYF. The CDR3 DNA is TGTGCCAGCAGCAATCATACGGGGGTTAGCACAGATACGCAGTATTTT.

The genes are TRBV11-2 and TRBJ1-5; tentative D call: TRBD1 (6 bases). The CDR3 runs 17 residues. V lost 1 base and J 7 bases, leaving 20 bases between the germline ends. Germline V CDR1 and CDR2: SGHAT, FQNNGV. As DNA, the CDR3 is TGTGCCAGCAGCTTAGGGGGGGGGACATTAGGTGAGCAGCCCCAGCATTTT. Translation gives CASSLGGGTLGEQPQHF.

V gene TRBV6-5 combines with J gene TRBJ2-5; D is unresolved. The germline V gene encodes CDR1 MNHEY and CDR2 SVGAGI. With 6 bases removed from V and 0 bases from J, the gap between germline ends came to 5 bases. The CDR3 is 12 residues long. The CDR3 DNA sequence: TGTGCCAGCAGCCAGAACCAAGAGACCCAGTACTTC. This translates into CASSQNQETQYF.

V usage is TRBV2 and J usage is TRBJ2-3, with 7 bases aligning to TRBD2. J was trimmed by 6 bases and V by 7 bases; bases with no gene match: 1. This CDR3 has 11 residues. Germline V CDR1 and CDR2: SNHLY, FYNNEI. CDR3: CASISGDTQYF. The DNA of the CDR3 is TGTGCCAGCATTAGCGGGGATACGCAGTATTTT.

This clone turned up a few times. The chain joins TRBV11-2 to TRBJ1-2; 7 nucleotides agree with TRBD1. This CDR3 has 14 residues. J gave up 7 bases and V 2 bases, and 7 bases lay outside the gene matches. Germline lookup yields CDR1 SGHAT and CDR2 FQNNGV. CDR3: CASSLWRDRSGYTF. The DNA of the CDR3 is TGTGCCAGCAGCTTATGGCGGGACAGATCTGGCTACACCTTC. Based on the CDR3 plus reference TRBV11-2 and TRBJ1-2, the full variable domain is EAGVAQSPRYKIIEKRQSVAFWCNPISGHATLYWYQQILGQGPKLLIQFQNNGVVDDSQLPKDRFSAERLKGVDSTLKIQPAKLEDSAVYLCASSLWRDRSGYTFGSGTRLTVV.

The J gene is TRBJ1-1, the V gene TRBV30, with D hard to call. V lost 0 bases, J lost 0 bases, and 11 bases lay in between. The CDR3 is made up of 15 amino acids. CDR1 and CDR2 (germline): GTSNPN, SVGIG (reference sequence). The CDR3 loop is CAWSVPGGMNTEAFF. The CDR3, as DNA: TGTGCCTGGAGTGTACCTGGTGGCATGAACACTGAAGCTTTCTTT.